The rows below give T cell receptor beta chains drawn from one sample of a study of shared clonotypes between healthy human individuals. Assay used: immunoSEQ multiplex PCR; TCRdb lists only in-frame clones, some missing. The sample has about 2.5 million clones, around 93% seen once. The sequencing input was naive CD4+ T cells from PBMCs. The receptors derive from a young man in good health. Some clones in this sample may be carry-over from other donors' samples. Each CDR3 is given with its conserved first and last residue. Each record gives: D gene, J gene, V gene, CDR3 length, CDR3 protein, CDR3 DNA. The D gene is left open where the match is weak.

>.|TRBJ2-2|TRBV7-2|15
CASSRGRTNTGELFF
TGTGCCAGCAGCCGAGGACGGACCAACACCGGGGAGCTGTTTTTT
>TRBD2|TRBJ2-1|TRBV11-3|15
CASSFRTSGAREQFF
TGTGCCAGCAGCTTTCGAACTAGCGGAGCTAGGGAGCAGTTCTTC
>.|TRBJ1-5|TRBV6-5|15
CASSPQGLAAQPQHF
TGTGCCAGCAGCCCTCAGGGTCTGGCTGCTCAGCCCCAGCATTTT
>TRBD1|TRBJ1-2|TRBV28|13
CASSSHRGGGYTF
TGTGCCAGCAGTTCTCACAGGGGAGGCGGCTACACCTTC
>.|TRBJ2-5|TRBV5-6|17
CASSGTTAPSYQETQYF
TGTGCCAGCAGCGGGACAACGGCCCCCTCGTACCAAGAGACCCAGTACTTC
>TRBD1|TRBJ1-2|TRBV5-1|15
CASSLGGLTGEGYTF
TGCGCCAGCAGCCTAGGGGGCCTTACAGGGGAAGGCTACACCTTC
>TRBD1|TRBJ1-1|TRBV4-2|14
CASSTTGSDTEAFF
TGTGCCAGCAGCACGACAGGGTCGGACACTGAAGCTTTCTTT
>.|TRBJ2-5|TRBV2|13
CASSGNGQETQYF
TGTGCCAGCAGTGGGAATGGTCAAGAGACCCAGTACTTC
>TRBD1|TRBJ1-1|TRBV5-4|16
CASSLDRVRMNTEAFF
TGTGCCAGCAGCCTGGACAGGGTACGCATGAACACTGAAGCTTTCTTT
>.|TRBJ2-3|TRBV27|12
CASSSRTDTQYF
TGTGCCAGCAGTTCTCGCACAGATACGCAGTATTTT